Described below is a single T cell receptor beta chain sequence and its context. Its matching antigen is unknown. Together with a sample-barcoded 5' primer, a J-beta primer mix was included in a second PCR lasting about 6 to 11 cycles. Each cDNA molecule was tagged by a template-switch adaptor with 12 random nucleotides. Using its own MiXCR run on the 5' RACE reads, TCRdb lists one record per CDR3 protein. The sample has about 400,000 distinct CDR3 sequences, about 49% seen once; the top ten hold around 53%. This sample is part of a study of blood T cells in healthy people across ages. Study-wide points: Investigators treated diversity estimates from one million T cells as underestimates. It was the long-lived donors that had more naive CD4+ cells and higher diversity than aged donors.

Looked up from germline, CDR1 is SGHRS and CDR2 is YFSETQ. The CDR3 length is 17 residues. V shed 4 bases, J shed 3 bases, and the junction held 6 bases outside the gene matches. Each sample yielded at least 5 micrograms of PBMC total RNA. The TCR comes from a man aged 60-69 years in good health. This chain links TRBV5-1 with TRBJ2-3, with 15 bases lining up with TRBD2. Sequencing input: blood. Here the CDR3 reads CASSPGLAGGDTDTQYF. CDR3 nucleotide sequence: TGCGCCAGCAGCCCGGGACTAGCGGGAGGTGATACAGATACGCAGTATTTT.